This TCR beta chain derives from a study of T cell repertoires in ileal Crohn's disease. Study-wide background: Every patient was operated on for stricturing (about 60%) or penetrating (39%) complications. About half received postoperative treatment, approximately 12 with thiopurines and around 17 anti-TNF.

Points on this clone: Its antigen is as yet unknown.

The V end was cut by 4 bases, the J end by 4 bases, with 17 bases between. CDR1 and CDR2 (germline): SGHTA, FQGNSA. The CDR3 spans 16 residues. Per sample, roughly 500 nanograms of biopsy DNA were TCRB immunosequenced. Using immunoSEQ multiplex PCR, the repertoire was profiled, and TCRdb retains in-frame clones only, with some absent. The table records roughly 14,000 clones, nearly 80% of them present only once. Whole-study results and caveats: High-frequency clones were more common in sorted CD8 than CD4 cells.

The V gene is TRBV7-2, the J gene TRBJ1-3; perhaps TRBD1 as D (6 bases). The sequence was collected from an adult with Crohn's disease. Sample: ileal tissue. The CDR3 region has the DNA TGTGCCAGCAGCTACCCACCTCAGGGGAACGGAAACACCATATATTTT. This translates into CASSYPPQGNGNTIYF.